This T cell receptor beta chain was obtained from a study of beta chain features in type 1 diabetes. Of the isolated RNA, all was reverse transcribed, and so the sequenced material was expressed TCRB transcripts. TCRdb's table, derived via immunoSEQ multiplex PCR, lists solely in-frame clones and lacks some. Counted here are 30,000 to 45,000 clones, 50% to 75% occurring once; the ten biggest clones make up over 2%. The CDR3 loop spans 14 amino acids. Germline lookup yields CDR1 SGHDT and CDR2 YYEEEE. V gave up 1 base and J gave up 7 bases, with 9 bases separating them. Input material: Tregs from blood. The rearrangement joins TRBV5-6 to TRBJ1-6; tentatively, D is TRBD1 (5 bases). The receptor comes from a woman between 25 and 40 years old in good health. CDR3 sequence reads: CASSLPPGNSPLHF. The CDR3 DNA follows: TGTGCCAGCAGCTTGCCTCCAGGGAATTCACCCCTCCACTTT.